The 10 T cell receptor beta chains presented below share a single source sample, sequenced in a study of T cell repertoires in ileal Crohn's disease. Specified time point: neoterminal ileum biopsy at postoperative endoscopy, about 6 months after surgery. Sequencing was performed with immunoSEQ multiplex PCR; in TCRdb, only in-frame clones are kept and a portion is missing. The sample shows over a thousand clones, approximately 80% of them seen only once. The sequenced sample consisted of ileal tissue. The source is an adult with Crohn's disease.

The chain employs TRBV4-3 and TRBJ2-3, with D perhaps matching TRBD2 (7 bases). CDR3 length equals 17 residues. Germline CDR1 and CDR2: LGHNA and YSLEER. Trimming cost V 3 bases and J 7 bases, with 23 bases left between them. CDR3 nucleotide sequence: TGCGCCAGCAGCCAGGCTATGGCGGGGGCCGACAAATATACGCAGTATTTT. Its protein product is CASSQAMAGADKYTQYF.

Worth noting for this clone: Other nucleotide sequences in the sample specify the same CDR3. The chain links TRBV30 to TRBJ2-3; no definite D call. In germline, CDR1 is GTSNPN, CDR2 SVGIG (reference sequence). The CDR3 contains 12 residues. The ends were cut back, 2 bases at V and 1 base at J, with 4 bases in the middle. The CDR3 region is CAWSPGTDTQYF. The CDR3, as DNA: TGTGCCTGGAGTCCGGGCACAGATACGCAGTATTTT.

The rearrangement links TRBV4-3 to TRBJ2-2, with 7 bases identical to TRBD1. The V gene's germline CDR1 is LGHNA and CDR2 YSLEER. CDR3 size: 16 residues. V shed 4 bases, J shed 4 bases, and the junction held 9 bases outside the gene matches. The CDR3 nucleotides are TGCGCCAGCAGCCTTAATTTAGGGACAGTCACCGGGGAGCTGTTTTTT. It specifies CASSLNLGTVTGELFF.

The chain is built from TRBV5-5 and TRBJ1-1; no clear D. Germline CDR1 SGHKS, CDR2 YYEKEE (reference sequence). Trimming pared 1 base from V and 1 base from J, leaving 5 bases between. The CDR3 consists of 13 residues. CDR3: CASSLYSNTEAFF. CDR3 DNA: TGTGCCAGCAGCTTGTACTCGAACACTGAAGCTTTCTTT.

The chain uses TRBV7-2 and TRBJ2-5, with TRBD2 matching 9 bases. The CDR3 runs to 15 residues. V trimming: 3 bases; J trimming: 4 bases; junction bases outside the gene matches: 6. In germline, CDR1 is SGHTA, CDR2 FQGNSA. The CDR3 DNA sequence: TGTGCCAGCAGCTTCCTAGCGGGGAGTATAGAGACCCAGTACTTC. Its protein product is CASSFLAGSIETQYF.

The CDR3 spells CASSRTRSANSPLHF. The CDR3 DNA is TGTGCCAGCAGCCGCACCAGGTCTGCCAATTCACCCCTCCACTTT. The gene calls are TRBV16 and TRBJ1-6, with D unresolved. Germline loops: CDR1 KGHSY, CDR2 FQNENV. V was trimmed by 4 bases and J by 7 bases, leaving 14 bases between them. The CDR3 loop spans 15 amino acids.

This chain joins TRBV6-6 and TRBJ1-2; D is unresolved. Germline CDR1 MNHNY, CDR2 SVGAGI (reference sequence). The CDR3 covers 13 residues. Trimming shortened V by 2 bases and J by 8 bases, and 12 bases separated the two germline ends. CDR3 region: CASSYDMGGGYTF. DNA of the CDR3: TGTGCCAGCAGTTACGATATGGGAGGAGGCTACACCTTC.

The chain recombines TRBV10-3 with TRBJ1-1; D not certain. V was cut by 6 bases and J by 1 base, with 6 bases left in between. CDR3 length equals 12 residues. In germline, CDR1 is ENHRY, CDR2 SYGVKD. The CDR3 coding sequence is TGTGCCATCAGGCAGGAGAACACTGAAGCTTTCTTT. Amino acid sequence: CAIRQENTEAFF.

The genes are TRBV7-2 and TRBJ2-5; D is undetermined. The germline V gene has CDR1 SGHTA and CDR2 FQGNSA. The CDR3 has 13 amino acids. V dropped 1 base and J dropped 5 bases, with 8 bases sitting between them. CDR3 nucleotide sequence: TGTGCCAGCAGCTTAGGTAGTTTGGAGACCCAGTACTTC. Residues: CASSLGSLETQYF.

The chain carries TRBV11-2 and TRBJ1-2; 9 bases are shared with TRBD1. This CDR3 has 16 amino acids. V lost 5 bases and J lost 5; bases outside the gene matches: 12. Germline V gives CDR1 SGHAT, CDR2 FQNNGV. The CDR3 reads CASSPGGTGKGYGYTF. DNA of the CDR3: TGTGCCAGCAGCCCCGGCGGGACAGGGAAAGGGTATGGCTACACCTTC.